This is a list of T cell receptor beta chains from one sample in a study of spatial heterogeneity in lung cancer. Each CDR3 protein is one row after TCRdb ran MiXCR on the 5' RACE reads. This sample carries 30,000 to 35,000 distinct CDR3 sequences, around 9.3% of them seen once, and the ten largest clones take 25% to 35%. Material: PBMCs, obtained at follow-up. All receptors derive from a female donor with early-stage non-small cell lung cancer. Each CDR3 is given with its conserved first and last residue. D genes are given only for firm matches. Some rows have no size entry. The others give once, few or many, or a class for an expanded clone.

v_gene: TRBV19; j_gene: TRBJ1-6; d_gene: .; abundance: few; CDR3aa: CASSTYLGGFSPLHF; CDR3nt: TGTGCCAGTAGTACCTACCTCGGGGGGTTTTCACCCCTCCACTTT
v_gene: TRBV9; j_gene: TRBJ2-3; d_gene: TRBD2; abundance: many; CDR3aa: CASSVTSGGADTQYF; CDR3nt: TGTGCCAGCAGCGTGACTAGCGGGGGGGCAGATACGCAGTATTTT
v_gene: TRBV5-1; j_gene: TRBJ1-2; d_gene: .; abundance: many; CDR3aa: CASSSDTDYGYTF; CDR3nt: TGCGCCAGCAGCTCGGACACGGATTATGGCTACACCTTC
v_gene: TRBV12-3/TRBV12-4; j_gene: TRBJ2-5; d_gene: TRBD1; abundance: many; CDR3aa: CASSSPGQGNETQYF; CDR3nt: TGTGCCAGCAGTTCGCCGGGACAGGGGAACGAGACCCAGTACTTC
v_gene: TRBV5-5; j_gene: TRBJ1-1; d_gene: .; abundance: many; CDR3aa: CASSLGTGLPGLEAFF; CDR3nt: TGTGCCAGCAGCTTAGGGACCGGCCTCCCGGGCCTTGAAGCTTTCTTT
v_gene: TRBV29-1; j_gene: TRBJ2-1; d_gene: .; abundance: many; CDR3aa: CSVEDRLGKSEQFF; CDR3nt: TGCAGCGTTGAAGATCGTCTCGGAAAGAGTGAGCAGTTCTTC
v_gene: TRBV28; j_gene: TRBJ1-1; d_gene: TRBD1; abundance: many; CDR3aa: CASSSRGRRNTEAFF; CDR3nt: TGTGCCAGCAGTTCCAGGGGGCGCCGGAACACTGAAGCTTTCTTT
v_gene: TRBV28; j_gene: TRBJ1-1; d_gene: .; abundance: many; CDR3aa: CASRERKTEAFF; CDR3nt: TGTGCCAGCAGGGAGAGGAAAACTGAAGCTTTCTTT
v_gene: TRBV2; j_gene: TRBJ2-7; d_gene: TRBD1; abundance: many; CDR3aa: CASSRRGIAYEQYF; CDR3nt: TGTGCCAGCAGCCGCAGGGGGATAGCCTACGAGCAGTACTTC
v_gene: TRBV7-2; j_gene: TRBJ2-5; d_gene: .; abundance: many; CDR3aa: CASSPRPGETQYF; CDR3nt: TGTGCCAGCAGCCCCAGGCCAGGGGAGACCCAGTACTTC
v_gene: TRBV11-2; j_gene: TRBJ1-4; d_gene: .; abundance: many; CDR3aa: CASRRPTNEKLFF; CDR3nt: TGTGCCAGCCGGAGGCCAACTAATGAAAAACTGTTTTTT
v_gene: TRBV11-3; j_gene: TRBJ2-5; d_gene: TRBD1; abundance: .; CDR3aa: CASSFGQGALETQYF; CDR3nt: TGTGCCAGCAGCTTTGGACAGGGGGCGCTTGAGACCCAGTACTTC
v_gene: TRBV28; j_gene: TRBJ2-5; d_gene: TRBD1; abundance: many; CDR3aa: CASSPQGARTQYF; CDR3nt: TGTGCCAGCAGCCCTCAGGGGGCACGGACCCAGTACTTC
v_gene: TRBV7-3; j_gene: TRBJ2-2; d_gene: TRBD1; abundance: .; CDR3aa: CASSLGTGSTGELFF; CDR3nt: TGTGCCAGCAGCCTGGGGACAGGGAGCACCGGGGAGCTGTTTTTT
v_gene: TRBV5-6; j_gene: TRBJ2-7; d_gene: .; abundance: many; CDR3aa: CASFRTTIPYEQYF; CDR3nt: TGTGCCAGCTTTAGGACTACTATACCCTACGAGCAGTACTTC
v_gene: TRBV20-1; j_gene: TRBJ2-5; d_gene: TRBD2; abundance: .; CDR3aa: CSARESTSGVEETQYF; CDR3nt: TGCAGTGCTAGAGAAAGCACTAGCGGGGTAGAAGAGACCCAGTACTTC
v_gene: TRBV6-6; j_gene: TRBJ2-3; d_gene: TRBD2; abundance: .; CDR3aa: CASSPPSGGVDTQYF; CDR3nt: TGTGCCAGCAGTCCTCCCAGCGGGGGGGTTGATACGCAGTATTTT
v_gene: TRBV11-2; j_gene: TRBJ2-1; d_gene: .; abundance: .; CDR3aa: CASSRTYFSYNEQFF; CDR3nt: TGTGCCAGCAGCCGGACATACTTCTCCTACAATGAGCAGTTCTTC
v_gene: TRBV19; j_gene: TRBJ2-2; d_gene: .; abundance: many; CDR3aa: CASSPLDTFTGELFF; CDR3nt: TGTGCCAGTAGTCCGTTGGACACTTTCACCGGGGAGCTGTTTTTT
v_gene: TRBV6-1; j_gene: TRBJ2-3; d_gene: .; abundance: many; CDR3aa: CASSGGGGTLGTDTQYF; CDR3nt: TGTGCCAGCAGTGGAGGGGGAGGGACCTTAGGCACAGATACGCAGTATTTT
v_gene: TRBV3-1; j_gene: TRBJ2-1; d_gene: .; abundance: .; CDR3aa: CASSQDLGVSYNEQFF; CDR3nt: TGTGCCAGCAGCCAAGATCTGGGGGTCTCCTACAATGAGCAGTTCTTC
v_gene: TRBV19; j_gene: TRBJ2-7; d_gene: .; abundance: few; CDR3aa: CASSTLESTLAYEQYF; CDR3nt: TGTGCCAGTAGTACCCTTGAGAGTACCCTAGCCTACGAGCAGTACTTC
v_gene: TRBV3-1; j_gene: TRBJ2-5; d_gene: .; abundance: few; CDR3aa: CASSPPGRRQETQYF; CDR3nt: TGTGCCAGCAGCCCCCCGGGACGACGCCAAGAGACCCAGTACTTC
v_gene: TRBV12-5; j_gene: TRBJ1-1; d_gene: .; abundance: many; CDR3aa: CASGLIVGGNTEAFF; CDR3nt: TGTGCTAGTGGTCTGATCGTTGGGGGGAACACTGAAGCTTTCTTT
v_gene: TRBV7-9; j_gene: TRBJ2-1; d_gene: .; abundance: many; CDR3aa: CASSFGVPSYNEQFF; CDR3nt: TGTGCCAGCAGCTTCGGGGTTCCTAGCTACAATGAGCAGTTCTTC
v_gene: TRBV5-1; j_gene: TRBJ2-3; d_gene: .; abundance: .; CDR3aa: CASSPAVLVATDTQYF; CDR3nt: TGCGCCAGCAGCCCTGCGGTTTTAGTAGCGACAGATACGCAGTATTTT
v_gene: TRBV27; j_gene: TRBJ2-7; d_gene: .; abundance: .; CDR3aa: CASSPTPYEQYF; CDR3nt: TGTGCCAGCAGTCCTACGCCCTACGAGCAGTACTTC
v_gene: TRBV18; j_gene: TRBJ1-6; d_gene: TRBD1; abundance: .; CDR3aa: CASSLYGQESSYNSPLHF; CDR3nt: TGTGCCAGCTCACTTTACGGACAGGAGAGCTCCTATAATTCACCCCTCCACTTT
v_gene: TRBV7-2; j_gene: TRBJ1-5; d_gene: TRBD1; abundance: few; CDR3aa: CASSLGLDRGLNQPQHF; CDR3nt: TGTGCCAGCAGCTTAGGACTGGACAGGGGCCTCAATCAGCCCCAGCATTTT
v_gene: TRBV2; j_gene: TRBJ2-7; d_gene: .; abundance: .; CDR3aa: CASSEVRGEQYF; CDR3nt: TGTGCCAGCAGTGAAGTCCGGGGCGAGCAGTACTTC
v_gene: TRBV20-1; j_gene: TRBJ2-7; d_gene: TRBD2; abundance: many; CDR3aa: CSARSGGLPYEQYF; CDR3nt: TGCAGTGCTAGAAGCGGGGGGCTACCCTACGAGCAGTACTTC
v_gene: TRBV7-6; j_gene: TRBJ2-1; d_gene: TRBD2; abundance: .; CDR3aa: CASSLTSGTKYNEQFF; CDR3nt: TGTGCCAGCAGCCTGACTAGCGGAACAAAATACAATGAGCAGTTCTTC
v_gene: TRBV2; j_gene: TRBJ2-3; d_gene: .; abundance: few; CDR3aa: CASSDMGLGTDTQYF; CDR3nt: TGTGCCAGCAGTGATATGGGTCTTGGGACAGATACGCAGTATTTT
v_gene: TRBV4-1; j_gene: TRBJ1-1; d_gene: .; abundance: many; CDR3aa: CASSPNRVDTEAFF; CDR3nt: TGCGCCAGCAGCCCAAACAGGGTTGACACTGAAGCTTTCTTT
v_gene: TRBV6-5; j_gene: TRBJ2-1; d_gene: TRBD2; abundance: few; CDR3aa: CASSYSIGGGPSYNEQFF; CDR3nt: TGTGCCAGCAGTTACTCGATAGGCGGGGGGCCCTCCTACAATGAGCAGTTCTTC
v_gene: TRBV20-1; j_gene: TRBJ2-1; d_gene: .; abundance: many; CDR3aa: CSARPGILYNEQFF; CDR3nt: TGCAGTGCTAGGCCCGGAATACTTTACAATGAGCAGTTCTTC
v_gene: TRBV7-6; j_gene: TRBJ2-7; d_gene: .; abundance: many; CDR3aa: CASSLVGGGDEQYF; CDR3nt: TGTGCCAGCAGCCTTGTAGGAGGTGGGGACGAGCAGTACTTC
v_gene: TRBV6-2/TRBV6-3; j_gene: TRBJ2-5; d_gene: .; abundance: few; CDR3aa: CASMQGETQYF; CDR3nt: TGTGCCAGCATGCAAGGGGAGACCCAGTACTTC
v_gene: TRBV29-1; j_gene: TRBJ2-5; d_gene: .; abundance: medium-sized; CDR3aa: CSVEVISEETQYF; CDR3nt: TGCAGCGTTGAAGTAATTAGCGAGGAGACCCAGTACTTC